One sample yielded the 9 T cell receptor beta chains listed below, sequenced in a study of T cells in Graves' hyperthyroidism and ophthalmopathy. The TCR beta CDR3 regions underwent amplification using RNA transcripts as the source. HTBI primers drove first-round RT-PCR of the TCR CDR3. A single record per CDR3 protein comes from TCRdb applying MiXCR to the multiplex PCR reads. There are some 300,000 distinct CDR3 sequences in the sample; around a fifth occur only once, and 35% to 40% lies in the top ten. Sequencing was done on a sample of blood. Receptors originate from a man aged 45-65 years with Graves' ophthalmopathy.

This clonotype was detected only a few times. The rearrangement links TRBV6-1 to TRBJ2-4; maybe TRBD1 (6 bases). Trimming cost V 6 bases and J 7 bases, with 7 bases left between them. In germline, CDR1 is MNHNS, CDR2 SASEGT. The CDR3 is 11 residues long. For the CDR3, the DNA is TGTGCCAGCAGGGACAGTAACATTCAGTACTTC. This translates into CASRDSNIQYF.

The CDR3 protein is CASNPGEDGIYGYTF. CDR3 bases: TGTGCCAGCAACCCGGGGGAGGACGGGATCTATGGCTACACCTTC. This chain connects TRBV7-6 to TRBJ1-2; possibly TRBD1 for D (5 bases). The CDR3 is made up of 15 amino acids. Germline V gives CDR1 SGHVS, CDR2 FNYEAQ. Trimming pared 7 bases from V and 4 bases from J, leaving 19 bases between. The complete variable domain, with remaining parts taken from reference TRBV7-6 and TRBJ1-2, reads GAGVSQSPRYKVTKRGQDVALRCDPISGHVSLYWYRQALGQGPEFLTYFNYEAQQDKSGLPNDRFSAERPEGSISTLTIQRTEQRDSAMYRCASNPGEDGIYGYTFGSGTRLTVV.

Only a few counts were recorded for this clonotype. This chain joins TRBV5-1 and TRBJ1-4, with 9 bases that match TRBD1. V lost 6 bases, J lost 6 bases, and 6 bases stayed unmatched. This CDR3 region has 14 residues. From germline, CDR1 is SGHRS and CDR2 YFSETQ. Here the CDR3 DNA reads TGCGCCAGCACCCTGACAGGGGGGGATGAAAAACTGTTTTTT. Amino acids: CASTLTGGDEKLFF.

A word on this clonotype: Possible read error: a much larger clone is one base away. The V call is TRBV11-2, the J call TRBJ1-3, with D unresolved. This CDR3 has 16 residues. Germline CDR1 and CDR2: SGHAT and FQNNGV. Between the trimmed V and J ends, which lost 5 bases and 0 bases, there was a span of 14 bases. The CDR3 protein is CASSPDGGRSGNTIYF. The CDR3 DNA follows: TGTGCCAGCAGCCCCGACGGCGGGCGCTCTGGAAACACCATATATTTT.

At least ten counts were recorded for this clonotype. The CDR3 reads CASSLSVVRGNTEAFF. In DNA, the CDR3 is TGTGCCAGCAGCTTATCCGTAGTGAGGGGGAACACTGAAGCTTTCTTT. The V gene is TRBV11-2, the J gene TRBJ1-1; weak D call: TRBD1 (5 bases). Trimming pared 2 bases from V and 1 base from J, leaving 14 bases between. CDR3 length: 16 amino acids. Germline CDR1 reads SGHAT; CDR2 reads FQNNGV.

The gene calls are TRBV7-6 and TRBJ2-1; 10 bases match TRBD2. V lost 10 bases, J lost 0 bases, and 18 bases stayed unmatched. Germline assignment: CDR1 SGHVS and CDR2 FNYEAQ. This CDR3 is 19 amino acids long. CDR3 sequence (DNA): TGTGCCAAAACGGGACCGACCGGACTAGCGGTTAGCTCCTACAATGAGCAGTTCTTC. Its translation: CAKTGPTGLAVSSYNEQFF.

The chain couples TRBV20-1 to TRBJ2-7, with a weak D call TRBD2 (6 bases). Germline-derived CDR1 and CDR2 are DFQATT and SNEGSKA (reference sequence). The CDR3 has 16 residues. V lost 1 base, J lost 0 bases, and 16 bases lay in between. CDR3 nucleotide sequence: TGCAGTGCTAGAGTTTCTGGGGGAGGTGTCTCCTACGAGCAGTACTTC. Amino acid sequence: CSARVSGGGVSYEQYF.

This clonotype has ten or more counts. The chain employs TRBV27 and TRBJ1-2; D is undetermined. The CDR3 extends over 11 amino acids. Germline CDR1 reads MNHEY; CDR2 reads SMNVEV (reference sequence). The CDR3 spells CATGGSYGYTF. CDR3 coding DNA: TGTGCTACGGGCGGGTCTTATGGCTACACCTTC.

The V and J genes are TRBV6-1 and TRBJ2-2, with 7 bases matching TRBD2. This CDR3 spans 11 amino acids. With 11 bases clipped from V and 8 bases from J, the junction kept 5 bases outside the gene matches. Per germline, CDR1 MNHNS and CDR2 SASEGT. The CDR3 loop is CAATSFGELFF. The CDR3 DNA sequence: TGTGCCGCGACTAGCTTTGGGGAGCTGTTTTTT.